What follows are 27 T cell receptor beta chains derived from one specimen sequenced in a study of blood T cell repertoires in COVID-19. Assay used: immunoSEQ multiplex PCR; TCRdb lists only in-frame clones, some missing. This table has about 250,000 clones, 82% appearing once. The material sequenced was peripheral blood. The receptors derive from a woman of 80 years or more with active or convalescent COVID-19.

This clone was counted once. This rearrangement joins TRBV5-1 to TRBJ2-3; TRBD1 aligns across 7 bases. This CDR3 is built from 17 residues. The trim removed 2 bases at V and 3 bases at J, leaving 12 bases unmatched. CDR1 and CDR2 from the germline V gene are SGHRS and YFSETQ. The CDR3 DNA follows: TGCGCCAGCAGCTTAGACCTGACAGGGATCATTACAGATACGCAGTATTTT. Amino acids: CASSLDLTGIITDTQYF.

The chain joins TRBV28 to TRBJ2-2, with no clear D. CDR3 length: 11 residues. Per germline, CDR1 MDHEN and CDR2 SYDVKM. The ends were cut back, 8 bases at V and 6 bases at J, with 7 bases in the middle. The CDR3, as DNA: TGTGCCAGCGGAAGCGCCGGGGAGCTGTTTTTT. Amino acids: CASGSAGELFF.

This rearrangement joins TRBV5-1 to TRBJ1-6, with D unclear. Germline assignment: CDR1 SGHRS and CDR2 YFSETQ. CDR3 length: 16 residues. The ends were cut back, 5 bases at V and 0 bases at J, with 12 bases in the middle. DNA for the CDR3: TGCGCCAGCAGACAGACGCTTAGCTCCTATAATTCACCCCTCCACTTT. Translation gives CASRQTLSSYNSPLHF.

V gene TRBV6-1 combines with J gene TRBJ1-4, with 8 bases identical to TRBD1. Trimming took 2 bases from V and 8 from J; bases not matched to a gene: 4. Germline CDR1 and CDR2: MNHNS and SASEGT. This CDR3 is 14 amino acids long. The CDR3 DNA is TGTGCCAGCAGTGAAAGGGCAGGGGGCGAAAAACTGTTTTTT. This gives the protein CASSERAGGEKLFF.

This chain uses TRBV19 with TRBJ2-5, with 8 bases that match TRBD2. Trimming cost V 5 bases and J 1 base; bases outside gene matches: 6. Per germline, CDR1 LNHDA and CDR2 SQIVND (reference sequence). The CDR3 sequence is 15 residues long. The CDR3 reads CASSFAGGSQETQYF. CDR3 coding DNA: TGTGCCAGTAGTTTCGCGGGAGGCAGCCAAGAGACCCAGTACTTC.

The chain combines TRBV10-3 with TRBJ2-6; 14 positions match TRBD2. J lost 0 bases, V lost 3 bases, and 1 base had no gene match. This CDR3 spans 18 amino acids. Germline CDR1 is ENHRY and CDR2 is SYGVKD. CDR3 sequence (DNA): TGTGCCATCAGTGATGGACTAGCGGGAGGCTCTGGGGCCAACGTCCTGACTTTC. Translation: CAISDGLAGGSGANVLTF.

The chain is built from TRBV5-4 and TRBJ1-6; D call uncertain. The germline V and J ends were trimmed by 1 base and 5 bases, with 10 bases remaining between them. The CDR3 is 15 residues long. The germline CDR1 and CDR2 sequences are SGHNT and YYREEE (reference sequence). The CDR3: CASSLTDQNNSPLHF. Here the CDR3 DNA reads TGTGCCAGCAGCTTGACAGACCAGAATAATTCACCCCTCCACTTT.

The chain is built from TRBV7-9 and TRBJ2-1; D not certain. V lost 2 bases, J lost 1 base, and 9 bases lay in between. The CDR3 spans 15 residues. Per germline, CDR1 SEHNR and CDR2 FQNEAQ (reference sequence). This CDR3 is CASSLPWASYNEQFF. In nucleotides, the CDR3 is TGTGCCAGCAGCTTACCCTGGGCGTCCTACAATGAGCAGTTCTTC.

The gene calls are TRBV6-5 and TRBJ2-1; 7 bases are a match to TRBD2. Germline CDR1 MNHEY, CDR2 SVGAGI. After removal of 6 bases from V and 6 bases from J, the junction contained 11 bases not matched to a gene. This CDR3 region has 15 residues. CDR3 protein: CASRSGTTIPNEQFF. CDR3 in DNA: TGTGCCAGCAGGTCCGGGACTACCATCCCCAATGAGCAGTTCTTC.

This chain connects TRBV5-5 to TRBJ2-5, with 8 nucleotides matching TRBD1. This CDR3 is 12 amino acids long. The V segment lost 4 bases and the J segment 7 bases; nucleotides outside the gene matches: 3. Germline V gene data show CDR1 as SGHKS and CDR2 as YYEKEE (reference sequence). This CDR3 reads CASSPDRGTQYF. CDR3 DNA sequence: TGTGCCAGCAGCCCTGACAGGGGGACCCAGTACTTC.

This clone was seen just once. This chain links TRBV4-1 with TRBJ1-1, with 12 positions matching TRBD1. The CDR3 totals 15 residues. The trim removed 3 bases at V and 5 bases at J, leaving 4 bases unmatched. From germline, CDR1 is MGHRA and CDR2 YSYEKL. The DNA of the CDR3 is TGCGCCAGCAGCCAGGGACAGGGGGCGCTTACTGAAGCTTTCTTT. As protein: CASSQGQGALTEAFF.

The gene calls are TRBV28 and TRBJ1-6; possible D gene TRBD1, 6 bases. CDR1 and CDR2 (germline): MDHEN, SYDVKM. The CDR3 has 16 residues. With 2 bases removed from V and 9 bases from J, the gap between germline ends came to 17 bases. As DNA, the CDR3 is TGTGCCAGCAGTTTAAGGACAGCTTTACTGCCTTCACCCCTCCACTTT. Translation gives CASSLRTALLPSPLHF.

The chain uses TRBV5-4 and TRBJ2-3, with 8 bases lining up with TRBD2. Germline CDR1 and CDR2: SGHNT and YYREEE (reference sequence). The CDR3 covers 15 residues. J lost 6 bases, V lost 2 bases, and 8 bases had no gene match. Written as DNA, the CDR3 is TGTGCCAGCAGCTTAGCGGGAGCGGAGGGGGATACGCAGTATTTT. The encoded protein is CASSLAGAEGDTQYF. The full variable domain, its missing parts supplied by reference TRBV5-4 and TRBJ2-3, is ETGVTQSPTHLIKTRGQQVTLRCSSQSGHNTVSWYQQALGQGPQFIFQYYREEENGRGNFPPRFSGLQFPNYSSELNVNALELDDSALYLCASSLAGAEGDTQYFGPGTRLTVL.

The gene calls are TRBV19 and TRBJ1-5; 9 bases agree with TRBD1. Trimming at V came to 4 bases and at J to 2 bases, leaving 3 bases not matched to a gene. The CDR3 is 15 amino acids. The V gene's germline CDR1 is LNHDA and CDR2 SQIVND (reference sequence). CDR3 in DNA: TGTGCCAGTAGTAGGGACAGGGCTGGCAATCAGCCCCAGCATTTT. This encodes CASSRDRAGNQPQHF.

The CDR3 protein is CASSPSAGEAEQYF. In DNA form, the CDR3 reads TGTGCCAGCAGCCCATCAGCGGGAGAGGCCGAGCAGTACTTC. The V gene is TRBV3-1 (or the pseudogene TRBV3-2), the J gene TRBJ2-7, with TRBD2 matching over 8 bases. The CDR3 is made up of 14 amino acids. After removal of 4 bases from V and 6 bases from J, the junction contained 8 bases not matched to a gene. Germline CDR1 is LGHDT and CDR2 is YNNKEL (reference sequence).

The chain has TRBV3-1 (or the pseudogene TRBV3-2) and TRBJ1-6; D uncertain. The CDR3 is 13 amino acids. The V end was cut by 4 bases, the J end by 8 bases, with 9 bases between. Germline CDR1 LGHDT, CDR2 YNNKEL (reference sequence). CDR3 sequence reads: CASSPSRYSPLHF. CDR3 DNA: TGTGCCAGCAGCCCCTCGCGCTATTCACCCCTCCACTTT.

The genes are TRBV5-1 and TRBJ2-5, with 8 bases that match TRBD1. The length of the CDR3 is 16 residues. Unmatched junction bases numbered 7, after V lost 1 base and J lost 2 bases. The germline V gene has CDR1 SGHRS and CDR2 YFSETQ. For the CDR3, the DNA is TGCGCCAGCAGCTTGCAGGGGGCGGTCAGGCAAGAGACCCAGTACTTC. This encodes CASSLQGAVRQETQYF.

The chain carries TRBV2 and TRBJ2-2, with 9 bases aligning to TRBD2. Germline CDR1 SNHLY, CDR2 FYNNEI. This CDR3 region has 19 residues. V gave up 4 bases and J gave up 1 base; unmatched junction bases: 13. CDR3 in amino acids: CASSGLGEAGGRNTGELFF. The CDR3 bases are TGTGCCAGCAGTGGGCTGGGCGAAGCGGGAGGCCGGAACACCGGGGAGCTGTTTTTT.

On this clone: Other nucleotide sequences from this sample produce the same CDR3. The V gene is TRBV24-1, the J gene TRBJ2-3; tentatively, D is TRBD1 (5 bases). Germline V lookup: CDR1 KGHDR, CDR2 SFDVKD. Trimming took 4 bases from V and 0 from J, leaving 7 bases between them. This CDR3 comprises 14 residues. The CDR3 bases are TGTGCCACCAGTGACAGGGTAAGCACAGATACGCAGTATTTT. Amino acids: CATSDRVSTDTQYF.

The chain recombines TRBV5-8 with TRBJ2-7; D gene unclear. CDR1 and CDR2 (germline): SGHTS, YDEGEE. The CDR3 contains 14 residues. The V end was cut by 2 bases, the J end by 3 bases, with 12 bases between. For the CDR3, the DNA is TGTGCCAGCAGCTTTGGCAGGTCTATCTACGAGCAGTACTTC. Protein sequence: CASSFGRSIYEQYF.

The chain couples TRBV5-6 to TRBJ2-5; D call uncertain. Germline lookup yields CDR1 SGHDT and CDR2 YYEEEE. V was shortened by 7 bases and J by 2 bases, with 12 bases between the two germline ends. This CDR3 is built from 13 residues. The CDR3 nucleotides read TGTGCCAGCCGACGGGTGATTCAAGAGACCCAGTACTTC. It encodes CASRRVIQETQYF.

V and J are TRBV12-3 or TRBV12-4 and TRBJ2-7; D is possibly TRBD2 (6 bases). Between the trimmed V and J ends, which lost 6 bases and 3 bases, there was a span of 9 bases. The CDR3 runs to 12 residues. DNA for the CDR3: TGTGCCAGCAGGTCCGGGAGCTACGAGCAGTACTTC. This translates into CASRSGSYEQYF.

In the case of this clone: This sample also contains other DNA sequences that code for the same CDR3. The rearrangement uses TRBV2 and TRBJ1-3; a possible D gene is TRBD1 (5 bases). The CDR3 has 14 amino acids. Between the trimmed V and J ends, which lost 3 bases and 0 bases, there was a span of 6 bases. Germline-derived CDR1 and CDR2 are SNHLY and FYNNEI. CDR3 coding DNA: TGTGCCAGCAGTGACAGGGTCTCTGGAAACACCATATATTTT. Amino acids: CASSDRVSGNTIYF.

The chain's CDR3 is CASSPQADSFSGANVLTF. CDR3 DNA: TGTGCCAGCAGTCCCCAGGCGGACAGCTTCTCTGGGGCCAACGTCCTGACTTTC. The chain uses TRBV6-4 and TRBJ2-6, with TRBD1 as a possible D gene (6 bases). The germline V gene encodes CDR1 MRHNA and CDR2 SNTAGT. The CDR3 spans 18 residues. V lost 5 bases and J 0 bases, leaving 17 bases between the germline ends.

The chain recombines TRBV6-5 with TRBJ2-1; 8 bases are a match to TRBD2. Trimming at V came to 6 bases and at J to 3 bases, leaving 7 bases not matched to a gene. Germline V CDR1 and CDR2: MNHEY, SVGAGI. The CDR3 is made up of 15 amino acids. The CDR3 DNA is TGTGCCAGCAGCCTAGCGGGTGTCAGCTACAATGAGCAGTTCTTC. This translates into CASSLAGVSYNEQFF.

This clone was recorded a few times. The chain joins TRBV28 to TRBJ2-1; 8 bases are shared with TRBD2. The V and J ends lost 5 bases and 7 bases, in that order; junction bases with no gene match: 13. CDR1 is MDHEN, CDR2 SYDVKM, per germline. This CDR3 has 16 amino acids. The CDR3 bases are TGTGCCAGCAGTCGACTAGCGAGCCACTCCCAAAATGAGCAGTTCTTC. This gives the protein CASSRLASHSQNEQFF.

The chain uses TRBV4-1 and TRBJ2-2; no firm D call. Trimming cost V 1 base and J 1 base, with 10 bases left between them. There are 16 residues in the CDR3. Germline lookup yields CDR1 MGHRA and CDR2 YSYEKL. The CDR3 DNA reads as TGCGCCAGCAGCCAAGTTTCATTCCAGAACACCGGGGAGCTGTTTTTT. Translating gives CASSQVSFQNTGELFF.